This TCR beta chain originates from a study of shared clonotypes between healthy human individuals. Across the whole study: The study used three CD4 naive, three CD4 memory, two CD8 naive and one CD8 memory plate per donor.

V was clipped by 7 bases and J by 4 bases; unmatched bases: 11. The CDR3 runs 15 residues. Germline V CDR1 and CDR2: SEHNR, FQNEAQ (reference sequence). Study results and caveats: When naive CD4 clonotypes were compared across a handful of donors, about 5% were shared. Sequencing depth was a factor that was expected to affect clonotype sharing among donors.

Naive CD8 cells were CD45RO-negative, positively selected for CCR7, excluding terminally differentiated effector memory CD45RA+ cells. Notes on this clone: Its antigen is as yet unknown.

On sorted subsets, replicate PCRs used approximately 190 ng DNA, or roughly 30,000 T cell genomes. The table came from immunoSEQ multiplex PCR; TCRdb's copy has only in-frame clones and leaves some out. The sample lists about 2.1 million clones, 85% to 95% seen once, with under 2% in the top ten. V is TRBV7-9 and J is TRBJ2-7; 9 bases are a match to TRBD1. The clonotype was recovered from a young man in good health. Some clones in this sample may be carry-over from other donors' samples. The sample was naive CD8+ T cells from PBMCs. For the CDR3, the DNA is TGTGCCAGCACAAGTCGGACAGGGGCTATATACGAGCAGTACTTC. This codes for CASTSRTGAIYEQYF.